The T cell receptor beta chain under discussion was sequenced for a study of response to subunit inactivated influenza vaccine. This CDR3 spans 15 amino acids. J gave up 5 bases and V 1 base, and 5 bases lay outside the gene matches. The germline gives CDR1 MNHEY, CDR2 SMNVEV (reference sequence). Each CDR3 protein gets one entry after TCRdb re-called the RT-PCR reads with MiXCR. Of about 480,000 distinct CDR3 sequences listed, approximately 11% are singletons. The receptor's source is a man aged 45-65 years who received an inactivated influenza vaccine. This sample comprised PBMCs from blood, obtained roughly 46 days after vaccination. This chain joins TRBV27 and TRBJ1-1; 9 nucleotides match TRBD1. The CDR3 sequence: CASSLYGTGSTEAFF. Here the CDR3 DNA reads TGTGCCAGCAGTTTATATGGGACAGGGAGTACTGAAGCTTTCTTT.